Listed below are T cell receptor beta chains from one sample, sequenced in a study of T cells in Graves' hyperthyroidism and ophthalmopathy. In TCRdb, the multiplex PCR reads were re-called with MiXCR into one record per CDR3 protein. The sample yields 650,000 to 850,000 distinct CDR3 sequences, about 17% seen once. The sample taken for sequencing was blood. The receptors derive from a woman in her 50s with Graves' hyperthyroidism that later progressed to Graves' ophthalmopathy. Each CDR3 is given with its conserved first and last residue. Fields, in order: clone size, V gene, D gene, J gene, CDR3 DNA, CDR3 protein. A D gene is named only where the DNA matches it firmly. Size values are once, few and many counts, or a class for expanded clones, and some rows have none.

clone_size: .; v_call: TRBV5-6; d_call: .; j_call: TRBJ2-2; cdr3_nt: TGTGCCAGCAACTCGTGGGCGGGGGCAAACACCGGGGAGCTGTTTTTT; cdr3_aa: CASNSWAGANTGELFF
clone_size: few; v_call: TRBV4-2; d_call: TRBD1; j_call: TRBJ1-4; cdr3_nt: TGTGCCAGCAGCCATCGGGACAGTGGAACGGAAAAACTGTTTTTT; cdr3_aa: CASSHRDSGTEKLFF
clone_size: many; v_call: TRBV18; d_call: .; j_call: TRBJ2-1; cdr3_nt: TGTGCCAGCTCACTCACCGGGACAAGCTCCTACAATGAGCAGTTCTTC; cdr3_aa: CASSLTGTSSYNEQFF
clone_size: .; v_call: TRBV7-9; d_call: .; j_call: TRBJ2-1; cdr3_nt: TGTGCCAGCAGCCCCGGAGGGGCCCTAGGGAATGAGCAGTTCTTC; cdr3_aa: CASSPGGALGNEQFF
clone_size: many; v_call: TRBV5-6; d_call: TRBD2; j_call: TRBJ2-1; cdr3_nt: TGTGCCAGCAGCCTCCCTAGCGGGGGGCTCTATGAGCAGTTCTTC; cdr3_aa: CASSLPSGGLYEQFF
clone_size: few; v_call: TRBV18; d_call: TRBD1; j_call: TRBJ1-6; cdr3_nt: TGTGCCAGCTCGACAGGGCCCGGAGGTTCACCCCTCCACTTT; cdr3_aa: CASSTGPGGSPLHF
clone_size: many; v_call: TRBV18; d_call: TRBD2; j_call: TRBJ2-1; cdr3_nt: TGTGCCAGCTCGCTCGTAGACGCGGGGGGCTACAATGAGCAGTTCTTC; cdr3_aa: CASSLVDAGGYNEQFF
clone_size: many; v_call: TRBV7-8; d_call: .; j_call: TRBJ1-1; cdr3_nt: TGTGCCAGCAGCTTTGCATCTACAGAATCCACTGAAGCTTTCTTT; cdr3_aa: CASSFASTESTEAFF
clone_size: .; v_call: TRBV20-1; d_call: .; j_call: TRBJ2-3; cdr3_nt: TGCAGTGCTAGAACCCCCGGGGTCAGCACAGATACGCAGTATTTT; cdr3_aa: CSARTPGVSTDTQYF
clone_size: many; v_call: TRBV18; d_call: .; j_call: TRBJ2-3; cdr3_nt: TGTGCCAGCTCACCACGGCCGGAGGATACGCAGTATTTT; cdr3_aa: CASSPRPEDTQYF
clone_size: few; v_call: TRBV29-1; d_call: TRBD1; j_call: TRBJ2-3; cdr3_nt: TGCAGCGTGGGGGACAGGGGCGGTAGCACAGATACGCAGTATTTT; cdr3_aa: CSVGDRGGSTDTQYF
clone_size: few; v_call: TRBV6-2/TRBV6-3; d_call: .; j_call: TRBJ2-3; cdr3_nt: TGTGCCAGCAGTTACTCGACTAGTTACGATACGCAGTATTTT; cdr3_aa: CASSYSTSYDTQYF
clone_size: many; v_call: TRBV2; d_call: .; j_call: TRBJ2-2; cdr3_nt: TGTGCCAGTACCTTGGGGACGGCAAACACCGGGGAGCTGTTTTTT; cdr3_aa: CASTLGTANTGELFF
clone_size: many; v_call: TRBV24-1; d_call: .; j_call: TRBJ2-3; cdr3_nt: TGTGCCACCAGTGATGGGCCAGGGATTACCCCCACAGATACGCAGTATTTT; cdr3_aa: CATSDGPGITPTDTQYF
clone_size: many; v_call: TRBV7-8; d_call: .; j_call: TRBJ1-1; cdr3_nt: TGTGCCAGCAGCTTAGTTGGGACATGGAACACTGAAGCTTTCTTT; cdr3_aa: CASSLVGTWNTEAFF
clone_size: .; v_call: TRBV4-2; d_call: TRBD1; j_call: TRBJ1-6; cdr3_nt: TGTGCCAGCAGCCAAGCCCTCCCGGGACAGCAAAATTCACCCCTCCACTTT; cdr3_aa: CASSQALPGQQNSPLHF
clone_size: .; v_call: TRBV3-1; d_call: TRBD2; j_call: TRBJ2-2; cdr3_nt: TGTGCCAGCAGCCCGTGGGAGCGGGGGAACGGGGAGCTGTTTTTT; cdr3_aa: CASSPWERGNGELFF
clone_size: .; v_call: TRBV6-2/TRBV6-3; d_call: .; j_call: TRBJ1-1; cdr3_nt: TGTGCCAGCAGTTACTTAGGGGAAACTGAAGCTTTCTTT; cdr3_aa: CASSYLGETEAFF
clone_size: many; v_call: TRBV11-2; d_call: .; j_call: TRBJ2-5; cdr3_nt: TGTGCCAGCAGCTCGAAAGGGGAGACCCAGTACTTC; cdr3_aa: CASSSKGETQYF
clone_size: .; v_call: TRBV5-1; d_call: .; j_call: TRBJ1-2; cdr3_nt: TGCGCCAGCAGCTTGGGGCAGACCCAAAACTATGGCTACACCTTC; cdr3_aa: CASSLGQTQNYGYTF
clone_size: few; v_call: TRBV12-5; d_call: .; j_call: TRBJ1-2; cdr3_nt: TGTGCTAGTGTTCCGGGAACCGGTACCGGCTATGGCTACACCTTC; cdr3_aa: CASVPGTGTGYGYTF
clone_size: .; v_call: TRBV19; d_call: TRBD2; j_call: TRBJ2-1; cdr3_nt: TGTGCCAGTAGTACTCAGGGGACTAGCGGGGACAATGAGCAGTTCTTC; cdr3_aa: CASSTQGTSGDNEQFF
clone_size: .; v_call: TRBV27; d_call: .; j_call: TRBJ2-5; cdr3_nt: TGTGCCAGCAGACCTTTATCAGGGGTTGGCCAGTACTTC; cdr3_aa: CASRPLSGVGQYF
clone_size: many; v_call: TRBV13; d_call: .; j_call: TRBJ2-5; cdr3_nt: TGTGCCAGCAGCTTAGTGGGTGGGTTCGAGACCCAGTACTTC; cdr3_aa: CASSLVGGFETQYF
clone_size: many; v_call: TRBV20-1; d_call: TRBD2; j_call: TRBJ2-3; cdr3_nt: TGCAGTGCTCGGACTAGCGGCACAGATACGCAGTATTTT; cdr3_aa: CSARTSGTDTQYF
clone_size: few; v_call: TRBV9; d_call: .; j_call: TRBJ1-2; cdr3_nt: TGTGCCAGCAGCGAGCCCCCGGCCGGGGGGTACTATGGCTACACCTTC; cdr3_aa: CASSEPPAGGYYGYTF
clone_size: many; v_call: TRBV7-9; d_call: .; j_call: TRBJ2-7; cdr3_nt: TGTGCCAGCACCCCCACAGGCAGCTCCTACGAGCAGTACTTC; cdr3_aa: CASTPTGSSYEQYF